These 21 T cell receptor beta chains were all obtained from the same sample, sequenced in a study of shared T cell receptors in the human thymus. Here immunoSEQ multiplex PCR was the method, and the copy in TCRdb shows in-frame clones only, minus some. In the table there are about 710,000 clones, about 87% of which are singletons. The same data also went into a second study, on human thymus T cells.

The sequencing input was thymocytes. These receptors all stem from a boy in the first two years of life with a congenital heart defect.

The chain uses TRBV5-6 and TRBJ1-5; D remains ambiguous. Trimming took 4 bases from V and 4 from J, leaving 12 bases between them. Germline V CDR1 and CDR2: SGHDT, YYEEEE. The CDR3 is 14 residues long. The DNA of the CDR3 is TGTGCCAGCAGCCTGTGGACGGGGAATCAGCCCCAGCATTTT. As protein: CASSLWTGNQPQHF.

V and J are TRBV6-5 and TRBJ1-1; a weak D match, TRBD1 (5 bases). Between the trimmed V and J ends, which lost 4 bases and 5 bases, there was a span of 11 bases. The CDR3 has 13 residues. Germline CDR1 is MNHEY and CDR2 is SVGAGI. The DNA for the CDR3 is TGTGCCAGCAGTTTCCAGGGTGGGACTGAAGCTTTCTTT. Encoded protein: CASSFQGGTEAFF.

The chain combines TRBV7-9 with TRBJ2-7; possible D gene TRBD2, 6 bases. The germline V gene encodes CDR1 SEHNR and CDR2 FQNEAQ (reference sequence). The V end was cut by 2 bases, the J end by 7 bases, with 15 bases between. This CDR3 comprises 14 residues. This CDR3 is CASSLTCGGREQYF. The CDR3 coding sequence is TGTGCCAGCAGCTTAACATGTGGGGGGAGGGAGCAGTACTTC.

The chain links TRBV7-8 to TRBJ2-5; the D is unclear. There are 15 residues in the CDR3. Germline V lookup: CDR1 SGHVS, CDR2 FQNEAQ. Deletions cut 1 base from V and 1 base from J, with 10 bases between. In DNA form, the CDR3 reads TGTGCCAGCAGCTTAGGCTCGGGTTTCCAAGAGACCCAGTACTTC. Translating gives CASSLGSGFQETQYF.

The chain links TRBV27 to TRBJ1-6, with 7 bases matching TRBD1. The junction had 15 bases not matched to a gene; V was cut back by 4 bases and J by 9 bases. The CDR3 is 17 amino acids. Germline V gives CDR1 MNHEY, CDR2 SMNVEV (reference sequence). The CDR3 protein is CASSSQGNPGWGSPLHF. CDR3 nucleotide sequence: TGTGCCAGCAGTTCACAGGGGAACCCAGGTTGGGGTTCACCCCTCCACTTT.

The chain uses TRBV14 and TRBJ1-4; D might be TRBD1 (5 bases). V was clipped by 2 bases and J by 7 bases, with 23 bases between them. From germline, CDR1 is SGHDN and CDR2 FVKESK. CDR3 length equals 18 residues. The CDR3: CASSQRNLGPGRPEKLFF. CDR3 coding DNA: TGTGCCAGCAGCCAAAGGAACCTAGGACCAGGGCGACCTGAAAAACTGTTTTTT.

Here the CDR3 reads CASSQDPSGGAGSDTQYF. CDR3 sequence (DNA): TGTGCCAGCAGCCAAGACCCTAGCGGGGGGGCCGGGTCAGATACGCAGTATTTT. This sequence joins TRBV4-2 and TRBJ2-3; 12 nucleotides match TRBD2. The CDR3 consists of 18 residues. The V segment lost 0 bases and the J segment 4 bases; nucleotides outside the gene matches: 8. The germline V gene has CDR1 LGHNA and CDR2 YNFKEQ.

The chain recombines TRBV11-2 with TRBJ2-2; 9 bases map to TRBD2. The CDR3 consists of 17 residues. The germline gives CDR1 SGHAT, CDR2 FQNNGV. V shed 0 bases and J 7 bases; nucleotides not matched to a gene: 9. Written as DNA, the CDR3 is TGTGCCAGCAGCTTAGAGCCGGCTAGCGGGACGATCGGGGAGCTGTTTTTT. Protein product: CASSLEPASGTIGELFF.

This clone was found a few times. The V and J genes are TRBV5-4 and TRBJ2-7; 10 bases map to TRBD1. The junction had 4 bases not matched to a gene; V was cut back by 5 bases and J by 2 bases. The CDR3 has 14 residues. Germline V lookup: CDR1 SGHNT, CDR2 YYREEE (reference sequence). The CDR3 nucleotides are TGTGCCAGCAGACCGGGACAGGGGCCCTACGAGCAGTACTTC. This codes for CASRPGQGPYEQYF.

This clone was seen once. The chain carries TRBV4-1 and TRBJ1-3; D is unresolved. Looked up from germline, CDR1 is MGHRA and CDR2 is YSYEKL. CDR3 length equals 18 residues. The V gene lost 0 bases and the J gene lost 4 bases, with 19 bases spanning the gap. CDR3 loop: CASSQDQRIWTLGNTIYF. Here the CDR3 DNA reads TGCGCCAGCAGCCAAGATCAGAGGATCTGGACTCTCGGAAACACCATATATTTT.

CDR3 nucleotide sequence: TGCGCCAGCAGCCAAGTCCAACAGGGATTAGGGACCTACGAGCAGTACTTC. It yields the protein CASSQVQQGLGTYEQYF. The V gene is TRBV4-3, the J gene TRBJ2-7, with TRBD1 as a possible D gene (6 bases). CDR3 length: 17 residues. The V end was cut by 1 base, the J end by 2 bases, with 18 bases between. The germline V gene has CDR1 LGHNA and CDR2 YSLEER.

V is TRBV30 and J is TRBJ1-2; maybe TRBD1 (5 bases). Trimming shortened V by 0 bases and J by 4 bases, and 12 bases separated the two germline ends. The germline CDR1 and CDR2 sequences are GTSNPN and SVGIG (reference sequence). The CDR3 covers 14 residues. The CDR3, as DNA: TGTGCCTGGAGTGTACGGCGGGGCTTCTATGGCTACACCTTC. Translated, it gives CAWSVRRGFYGYTF.

V is TRBV15 and J is TRBJ2-3; D is unresolved. The length of the CDR3 is 12 residues. V dropped 0 bases and J dropped 10 bases, with 8 bases sitting between them. Germline assignment: CDR1 LNHNV and CDR2 YYDKDF (reference sequence). CDR3 loop: CATSRDHSPQYF. The CDR3 DNA reads TGTGCCACCAGCAGAGATCATAGTCCGCAGTATTTT.

This clone occurred once. This rearrangement joins TRBV7-9 to TRBJ1-5, with 7 bases matching TRBD1. This CDR3 has 17 residues. J gave up 5 bases and V 4 bases, and 14 bases lay outside the gene matches. CDR1 and CDR2 from the germline V gene are SEHNR and FQNEAQ (reference sequence). CDR3 amino acids: CASSSGLTGEWDQPQHF. The CDR3 coding sequence is TGTGCCAGCAGCTCCGGACTAACAGGGGAATGGGATCAGCCCCAGCATTTT.

V and J are TRBV10-2 and TRBJ2-3, with 7 bases matching TRBD2. Germline trimming cut 7 bases from V and 2 bases from J; bases unmatched to any gene: 9. The CDR3 consists of 15 residues. Germline V gene lookup returns CDR1 WSHSY and CDR2 SAAADI. The CDR3 loop reads CASNLWGGYTDTQYF. DNA for the CDR3: TGCGCCAGCAACCTCTGGGGGGGGTACACAGATACGCAGTATTTT.

This clone turned up a few times. The chain carries TRBV5-1 and TRBJ1-3, with TRBD1 as a possible D gene (5 bases). This CDR3 comprises 14 residues. The V end lost 5 bases, the J end lost 0 bases, and 9 bases lay between the germline ends. The germline V gene encodes CDR1 SGHRS and CDR2 YFSETQ. CDR3 nucleotides: TGCGCCAGCAGGCAGGGTACCTCTGGAAACACCATATATTTT. Translation: CASRQGTSGNTIYF.

This sequence joins TRBV2 and TRBJ2-1; the match to TRBD2 covers 10 bases. Unmatched junction bases numbered 5, after V lost 6 bases and J lost 6 bases. The germline CDR1 and CDR2 sequences are SNHLY and FYNNEI. The CDR3 has 14 amino acids. CDR3 loop: CASRTGTSANEQFF. DNA for the CDR3: TGTGCCAGCAGGACCGGGACTAGCGCCAATGAGCAGTTCTTC.

This clone appeared a single time. This sequence joins TRBV4-3 and TRBJ1-2; the D gene is possibly TRBD1 (6 bases). Germline V CDR1 and CDR2: LGHNA, YSLEER. The length of the CDR3 is 18 residues. Trimming cost V 0 bases and J 0 bases, with 17 bases left between them. The CDR3 DNA is TGCGCCAGCAGCCAAGAGGGACCCAAGGACAGAGCTAACTATGGCTACACCTTC. This sequence encodes CASSQEGPKDRANYGYTF.

This chain connects TRBV7-6 to TRBJ2-7; 10 bases are shared with TRBD2. J lost 0 bases, V lost 4 bases, and 21 bases had no gene match. Per germline, CDR1 SGHVS and CDR2 FNYEAQ. This CDR3 has 21 amino acids. The CDR3 coding sequence is TGTGCCAGCAGCTGGGGGCTAGCGGGAGAGCCCCACCGGATTGGCTCCTACGAGCAGTACTTC. Its translation: CASSWGLAGEPHRIGSYEQYF.

This chain connects TRBV4-1 to TRBJ2-1; D perhaps matches TRBD2 (6 bases). Germline V gene lookup returns CDR1 MGHRA and CDR2 YSYEKL. The CDR3 extends over 13 amino acids. Trimming shortened V by 2 bases and J by 5 bases, and 7 bases separated the two germline ends. In DNA form, the CDR3 reads TGCGCCAGCAGCCAACGGGAGAACAATGAGCAGTTCTTC. Translated, it gives CASSQRENNEQFF.

The rearrangement uses TRBV7-2 and TRBJ1-2; no firm D call. CDR3 size: 16 residues. Trimming removed 5 bases at V and 4 bases at J, with 20 bases between. From germline, CDR1 is SGHTA and CDR2 FQGNSA. CDR3 sequence reads: CASSQPTRMLSYGYTF. The CDR3 DNA reads TGTGCCAGCAGCCAACCGACAAGGATGCTCTCCTATGGCTACACCTTC.